The 2 T cell receptor beta chains in this list originate from one sample, sequenced in a study of cytomegalovirus exposure and HLA in healthy donors. Primers: 60 Vbeta forward and 13 Jbeta reverse. TCRdb's table, derived via immunoSEQ multiplex PCR, lists solely in-frame clones and lacks some. Altogether about 130,000 clones are present, 80% being singletons, with the ten largest covering 1%. Sequenced: PBMCs. The receptors were gathered from a man in his forties or fifties in good health and CMV-seronegative.

The gene calls are TRBV27 and TRBJ1-2; D might be TRBD1 (6 bases). The V gene's germline CDR1 is MNHEY and CDR2 SMNVEV (reference sequence). The CDR3 runs 14 residues. Trimming stripped 6 bases from V and 2 bases from J, with 13 bases between. CDR3 bases: TGTGCCAGCAGACTTTCAGGGGTAAACTATGGCTACACCTTC. Translating gives CASRLSGVNYGYTF.

This clone was detected once. Written as DNA, the CDR3 is TGTGCCAGCAGTGGGACAGGGGACGCAGATACGCAGTATTTT. Protein: CASSGTGDADTQYF. This chain links TRBV6-5 with TRBJ2-3, with 10 bases aligning to TRBD1. The CDR3 spans 14 residues. The J segment lost 4 bases and the V segment lost 5 bases, leaving 3 bases of the junction unmatched. In germline, CDR1 is MNHEY, CDR2 SVGAGI.